This T cell receptor beta chain emerged from a study of T cell responses to AZD1222 COVID-19 vaccine. Study-wide background: Second doses were pooled across both intervals (about 4 or about 12 weeks). Study results and caveats: Without day 14 samples, only post-peak T cell repertoires were studied. Dominant at 160-218 and 743-854, vaccine-associated CD4 TCRs also spanned spike. White British ancestry dominated among donors, who included more females, and clonal diversity was possibly underestimated.

There are 12 residues in the CDR3. The germline V gene has CDR1 GTSNPN and CDR2 SVGIG (reference sequence). With 8 bases removed from V and 3 bases from J, the gap between germline ends came to 13 bases. Profiled with immunoSEQ multiplex PCR; TCRdb holds only in-frame clones, not every one. In the table there are fewer than 110,000 clones, approximately 90% of which are singletons. Of note for this clone: The antigen is undetermined.

V and J are TRBV30 and TRBJ1-1; the D gene is possibly TRBD1 (6 bases). The sample in question was peripheral blood, obtained on day 0 of AZD1222 vaccination. The TCR comes from an adult in good health. The CDR3 region is CANNREYTEAFF. The CDR3 nucleotides read TGTGCCAACAACAGGGAATACACTGAAGCTTTCTTT. Using reference TRBV30 and TRBJ1-1 for the parts outside the CDR3, the full variable domain is SQTIHQWPATLVQPVGSPLSLECTVEGTSNPNLYWYRQAAGRGLQLLFYSVGIGQISSEVPQNLSASRPQDRQFILSSKKLLLSDSGFYLCANNREYTEAFFGQGTRLTVV.